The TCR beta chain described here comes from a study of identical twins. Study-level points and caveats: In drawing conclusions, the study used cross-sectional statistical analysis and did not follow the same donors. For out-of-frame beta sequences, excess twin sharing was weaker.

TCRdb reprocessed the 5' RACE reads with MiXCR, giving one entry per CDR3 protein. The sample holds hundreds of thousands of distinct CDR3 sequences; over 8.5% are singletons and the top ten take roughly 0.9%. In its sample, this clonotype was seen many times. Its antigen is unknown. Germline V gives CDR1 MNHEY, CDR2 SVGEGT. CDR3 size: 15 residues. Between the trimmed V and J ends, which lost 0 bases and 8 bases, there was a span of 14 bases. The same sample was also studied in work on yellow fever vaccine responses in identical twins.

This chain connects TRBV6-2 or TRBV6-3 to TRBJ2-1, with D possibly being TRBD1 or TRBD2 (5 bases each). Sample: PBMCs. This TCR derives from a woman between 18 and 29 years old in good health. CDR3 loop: CASSYSGEPGHEQFF. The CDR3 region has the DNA TGTGCCAGCAGTTACTCTGGGGAACCGGGGCATGAGCAGTTCTTC.